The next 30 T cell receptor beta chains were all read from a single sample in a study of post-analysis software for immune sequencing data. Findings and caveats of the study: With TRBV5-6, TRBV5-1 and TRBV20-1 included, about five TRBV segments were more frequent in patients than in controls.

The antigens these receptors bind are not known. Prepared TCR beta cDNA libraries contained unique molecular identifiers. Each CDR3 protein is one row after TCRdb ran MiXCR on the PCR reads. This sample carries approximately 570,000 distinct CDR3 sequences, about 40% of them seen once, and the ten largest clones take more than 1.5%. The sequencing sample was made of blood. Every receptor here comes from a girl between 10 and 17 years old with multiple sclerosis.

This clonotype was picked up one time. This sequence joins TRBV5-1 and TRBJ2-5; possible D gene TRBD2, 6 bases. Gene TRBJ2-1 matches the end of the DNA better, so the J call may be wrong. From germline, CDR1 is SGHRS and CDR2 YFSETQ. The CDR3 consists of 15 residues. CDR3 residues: CASSLAGGRQETQFF. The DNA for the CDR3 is TGCGCCAGCAGCTTGGCCGGGGGTCGACAAGAGACCCAGTTCTTC.

This CDR3 reads CASSRGPGAEAFF. The CDR3 DNA reads as TGTGCCAGCAGTAGGGGTCCTGGGGCTGAAGCTTTCTTT. The rearrangement links TRBV6-6 to TRBJ1-1, with D maybe TRBD1 (5 bases). CDR1 is MNHNY, CDR2 SVGAGI, per germline (reference sequence). V lost 5 bases and J lost 6, with 13 bases in between. The CDR3 is made up of 13 amino acids.

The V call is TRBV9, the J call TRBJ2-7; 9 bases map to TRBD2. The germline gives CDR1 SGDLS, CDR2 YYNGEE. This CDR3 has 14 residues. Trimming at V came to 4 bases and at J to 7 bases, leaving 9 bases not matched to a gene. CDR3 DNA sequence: TGTGCCAGCAGCTCTGGGCTAGCGGGGCGAGAGCAGTACTTC. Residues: CASSSGLAGREQYF.

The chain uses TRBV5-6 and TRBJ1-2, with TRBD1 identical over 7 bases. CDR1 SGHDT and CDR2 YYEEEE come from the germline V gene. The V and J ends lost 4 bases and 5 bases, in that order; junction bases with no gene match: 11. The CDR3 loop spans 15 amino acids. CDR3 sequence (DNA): TGTGCCAGCAGCCCGCCGACAGGGCTGGGGTATGGCTACACCTTC. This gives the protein CASSPPTGLGYGYTF.

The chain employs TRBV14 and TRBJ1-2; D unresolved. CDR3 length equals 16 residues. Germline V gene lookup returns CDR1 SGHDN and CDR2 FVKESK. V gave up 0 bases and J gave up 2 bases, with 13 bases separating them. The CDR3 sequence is CASSQDAWGSNYGYTF. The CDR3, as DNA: TGTGCCAGCAGCCAAGATGCGTGGGGAAGCAACTATGGCTACACCTTC.

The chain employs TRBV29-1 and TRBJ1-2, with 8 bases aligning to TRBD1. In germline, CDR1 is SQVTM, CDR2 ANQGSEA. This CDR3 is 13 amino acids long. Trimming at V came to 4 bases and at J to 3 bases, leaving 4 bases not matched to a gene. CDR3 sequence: CSVAQGAHYGYTF. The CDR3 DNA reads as TGCAGCGTTGCTCAGGGGGCCCACTATGGCTACACCTTC.

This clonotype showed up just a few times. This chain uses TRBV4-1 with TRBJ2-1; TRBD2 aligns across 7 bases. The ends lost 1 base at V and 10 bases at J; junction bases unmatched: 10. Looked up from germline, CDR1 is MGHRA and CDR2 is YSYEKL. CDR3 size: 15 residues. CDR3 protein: CASSQAGGPVEEQFF. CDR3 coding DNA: TGCGCCAGCAGCCAAGCGGGAGGCCCGGTCGAAGAGCAGTTCTTC.

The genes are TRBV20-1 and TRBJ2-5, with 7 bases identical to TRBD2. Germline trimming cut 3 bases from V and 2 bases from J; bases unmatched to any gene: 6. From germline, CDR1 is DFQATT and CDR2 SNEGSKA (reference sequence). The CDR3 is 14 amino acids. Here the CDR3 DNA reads TGCAGTGCTAGGGCGCAGGGAGGGCAAGAGACCCAGTACTTC. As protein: CSARAQGGQETQYF.

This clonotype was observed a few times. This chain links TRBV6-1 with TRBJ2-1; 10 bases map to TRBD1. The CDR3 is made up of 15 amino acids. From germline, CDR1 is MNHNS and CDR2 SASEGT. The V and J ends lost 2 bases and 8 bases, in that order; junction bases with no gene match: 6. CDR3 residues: CASSEQGQGSYEQFF. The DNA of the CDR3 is TGTGCCAGCAGTGAACAGGGACAGGGGAGTTATGAGCAGTTCTTC.

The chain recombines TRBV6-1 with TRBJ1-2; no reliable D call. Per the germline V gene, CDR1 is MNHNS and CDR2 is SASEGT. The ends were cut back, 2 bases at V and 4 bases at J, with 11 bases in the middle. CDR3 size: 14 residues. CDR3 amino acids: CASSEILGVYGYTF. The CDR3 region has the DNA TGTGCCAGCAGTGAAATTCTTGGAGTCTATGGCTACACCTTC.

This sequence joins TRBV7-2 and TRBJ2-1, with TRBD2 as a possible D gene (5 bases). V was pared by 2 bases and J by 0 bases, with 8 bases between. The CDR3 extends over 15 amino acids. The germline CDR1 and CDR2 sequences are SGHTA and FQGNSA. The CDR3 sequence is CASSLSGYSYNEQFF. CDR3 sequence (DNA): TGTGCCAGCAGCTTAAGCGGTTACTCCTACAATGAGCAGTTCTTC. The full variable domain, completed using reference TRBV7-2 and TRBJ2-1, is GAGVSQSPSNKVTEKGKDVELRCDPISGHTALYWYRQSLGQGLEFLIYFQGNSAPDKSGLPSDRFSAERTGGSVSTLTIQRTQQEDSAVYLCASSLSGYSYNEQFFGPGTRLTVL.

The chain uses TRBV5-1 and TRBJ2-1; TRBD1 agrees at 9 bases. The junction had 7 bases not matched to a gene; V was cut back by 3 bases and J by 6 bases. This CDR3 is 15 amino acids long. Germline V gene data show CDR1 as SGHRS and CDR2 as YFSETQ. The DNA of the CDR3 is TGCGCCAGCAGCTCGGGACAGGGAAAGTGCAATGAGCAGTTCTTC. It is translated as CASSSGQGKCNEQFF.

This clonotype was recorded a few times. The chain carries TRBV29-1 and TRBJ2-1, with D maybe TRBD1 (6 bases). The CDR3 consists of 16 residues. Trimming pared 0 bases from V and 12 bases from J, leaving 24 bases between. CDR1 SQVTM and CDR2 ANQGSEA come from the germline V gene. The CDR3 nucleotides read TGCAGCGTTGAAGATCCTCTGGACAGTACGACAATGAGGCAGTTCTTC. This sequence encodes CSVEDPLDSTTMRQFF.

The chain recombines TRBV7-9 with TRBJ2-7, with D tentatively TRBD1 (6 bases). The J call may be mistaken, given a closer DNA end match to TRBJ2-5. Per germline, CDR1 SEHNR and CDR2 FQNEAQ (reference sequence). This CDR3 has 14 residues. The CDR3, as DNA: TGTGCCAGCAGCCAAAAGGGGGATGGGGAGACCCAGTACTTC. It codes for CASSQKGDGETQYF.

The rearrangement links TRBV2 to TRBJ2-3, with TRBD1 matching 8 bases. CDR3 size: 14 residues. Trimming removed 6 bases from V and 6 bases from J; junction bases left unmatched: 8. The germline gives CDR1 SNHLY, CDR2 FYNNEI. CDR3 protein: CASRSARGRDTQYF. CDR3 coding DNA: TGTGCCAGCAGATCTGCCAGGGGGCGGGATACGCAGTATTTT.

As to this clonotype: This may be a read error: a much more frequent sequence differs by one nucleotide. The CDR3 sequence is CSVELGAKDIQYF. DNA of the CDR3: TGCAGCGTTGAGCTGGGGGCCAAAGACATTCAGTACTTC. This chain uses TRBV29-1 with TRBJ2-5; D might be TRBD1 (6 bases). The J call could be wrong; TRBJ2-4 is a better fit for the DNA end. Germline values: CDR1 SQVTM, CDR2 ANQGSEA. CDR3 size: 13 residues.

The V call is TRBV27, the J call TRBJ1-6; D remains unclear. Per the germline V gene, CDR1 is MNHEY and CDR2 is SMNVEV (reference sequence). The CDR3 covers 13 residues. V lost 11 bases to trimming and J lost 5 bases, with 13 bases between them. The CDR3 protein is CAARRGNNSPLHF. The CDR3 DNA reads TGTGCCGCCCGACGGGGAAATAATTCACCCCTCCACTTT.

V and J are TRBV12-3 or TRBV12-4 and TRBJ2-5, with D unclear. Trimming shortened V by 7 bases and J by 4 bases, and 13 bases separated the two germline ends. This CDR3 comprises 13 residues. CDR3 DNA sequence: TGTGCCAGCATTACAGCCAAGGGAGAGACCCAGTACTTC. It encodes CASITAKGETQYF.

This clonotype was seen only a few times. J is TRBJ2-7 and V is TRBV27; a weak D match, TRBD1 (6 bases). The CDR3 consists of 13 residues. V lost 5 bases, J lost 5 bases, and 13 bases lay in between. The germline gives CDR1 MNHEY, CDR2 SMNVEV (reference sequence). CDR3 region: CASSARGSHEQYF. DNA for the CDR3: TGTGCCAGCAGTGCGAGGGGGTCCCACGAGCAGTACTTC.

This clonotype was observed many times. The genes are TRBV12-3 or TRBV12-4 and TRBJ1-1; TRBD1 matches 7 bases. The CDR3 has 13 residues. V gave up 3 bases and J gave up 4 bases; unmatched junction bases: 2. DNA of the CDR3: TGTGCCAGCAGTTTCGCAGGGGGCACTGAAGCTTTCTTT. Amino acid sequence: CASSFAGGTEAFF.

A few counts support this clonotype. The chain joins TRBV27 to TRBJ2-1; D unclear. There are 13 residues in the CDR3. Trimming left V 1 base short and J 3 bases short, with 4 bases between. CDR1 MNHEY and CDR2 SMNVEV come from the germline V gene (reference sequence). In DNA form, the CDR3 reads TGTGCCAGCAGTTTATGGGGCTACAATGAGCAGTTCTTC. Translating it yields CASSLWGYNEQFF.

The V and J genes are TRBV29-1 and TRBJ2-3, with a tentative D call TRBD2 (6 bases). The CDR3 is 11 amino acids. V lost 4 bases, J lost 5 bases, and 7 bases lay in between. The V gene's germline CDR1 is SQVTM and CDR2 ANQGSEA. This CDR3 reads CSVAGGDTQYF. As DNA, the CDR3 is TGCAGCGTTGCCGGGGGAGATACGCAGTATTTT.

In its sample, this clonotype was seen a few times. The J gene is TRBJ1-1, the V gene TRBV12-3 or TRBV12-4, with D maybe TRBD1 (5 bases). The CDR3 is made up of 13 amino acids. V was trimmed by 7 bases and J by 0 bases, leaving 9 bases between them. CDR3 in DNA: TGTGCCAGCAAGCAGGGCATGAACACTGAAGCTTTCTTT. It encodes CASKQGMNTEAFF.

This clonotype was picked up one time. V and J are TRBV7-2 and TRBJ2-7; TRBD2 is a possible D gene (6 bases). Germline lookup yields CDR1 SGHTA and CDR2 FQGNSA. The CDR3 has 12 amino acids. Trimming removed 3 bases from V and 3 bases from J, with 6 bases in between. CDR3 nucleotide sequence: TGTACCAGCAGCTTGACTAGCTACGAGCAGTACTTC. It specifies CTSSLTSYEQYF.

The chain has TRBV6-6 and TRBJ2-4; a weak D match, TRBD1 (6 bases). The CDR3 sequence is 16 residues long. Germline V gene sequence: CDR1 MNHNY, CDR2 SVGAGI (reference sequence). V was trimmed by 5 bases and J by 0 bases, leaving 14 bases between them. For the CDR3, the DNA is TGTGCCAGCAGTAAACGACAGGAGTTAGCCAAAAACATTCAGTACTTC. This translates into CASSKRQELAKNIQYF.

CDR3 residues: CASSQRQDSYGYTF. The CDR3 DNA reads TGTGCCAGCAGCCAGAGACAGGATTCCTATGGCTACACCTTC. The chain carries TRBV7-9 and TRBJ1-2; D might be TRBD1 (6 bases). Germline V gene sequence: CDR1 SEHNR, CDR2 FQNEAQ (reference sequence). The germline V and J ends were trimmed by 5 bases and 4 bases, with 14 bases remaining between them. This CDR3 is built from 14 residues.

CDR3 in amino acids: CSALRGADVGETQYF. The CDR3 coding sequence is TGCAGTGCTCTCCGGGGGGCCGATGTAGGAGAGACCCAGTACTTC. The chain recombines TRBV20-1 with TRBJ2-5; a weak D match, TRBD2 (7 bases). V was trimmed by 5 bases and J by 4 bases, leaving 20 bases between them. Germline V lookup: CDR1 DFQATT, CDR2 SNEGSKA (reference sequence). This CDR3 is 15 amino acids long.

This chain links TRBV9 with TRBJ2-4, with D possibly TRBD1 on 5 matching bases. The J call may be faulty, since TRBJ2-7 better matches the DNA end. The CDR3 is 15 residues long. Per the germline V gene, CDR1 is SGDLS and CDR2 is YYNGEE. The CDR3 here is CASSVSWGSTYEQYF. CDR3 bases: TGTGCCAGCAGTGTATCTTGGGGCAGTACCTACGAGCAGTACTTC.

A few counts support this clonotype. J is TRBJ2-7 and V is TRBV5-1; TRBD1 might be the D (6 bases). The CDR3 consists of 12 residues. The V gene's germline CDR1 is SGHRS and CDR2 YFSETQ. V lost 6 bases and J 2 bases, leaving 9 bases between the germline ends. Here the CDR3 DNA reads TGCGCCAGCATGGACAGAACCTACGAGCAGTACTTC. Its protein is CASMDRTYEQYF.

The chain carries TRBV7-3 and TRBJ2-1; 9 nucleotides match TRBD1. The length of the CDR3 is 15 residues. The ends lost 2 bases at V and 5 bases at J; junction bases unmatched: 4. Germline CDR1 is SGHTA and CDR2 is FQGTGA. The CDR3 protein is CASSLLQGADNEQFF. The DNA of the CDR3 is TGTGCCAGCAGCTTACTACAGGGGGCCGACAATGAGCAGTTCTTC.